This T cell receptor beta chain was recovered during a study of shared clonotypes between healthy human individuals. In the naive CD8 group, cells lacked CD45RO and were positively selected for CCR7, so terminally differentiated effector memory CD45RA+ cells were left out. Trimming stripped 5 bases from V and 1 base from J, with 14 bases between. The CDR3 has 15 amino acids. CDR1 is SEHNR, CDR2 FQNEAQ, per germline (reference sequence). The repertoire was sequenced with immunoSEQ multiplex PCR; TCRdb's copy has only in-frame clones and lacks some. The sample consists of more than 550,000 clones, about 91% of them appearing once.

V gene TRBV7-9 combines with J gene TRBJ2-5, with a possible D match to TRBD1 (7 bases). The TCR sequence derives from a man aged 25-40 years in good health. The sequencing sample was made of naive CD8+ T cells sorted from blood. The CDR3 sequence: CASSRSGQVQETQYF. The CDR3 nucleotides read TGTGCCAGCAGCCGTAGCGGACAGGTCCAAGAGACCCAGTACTTC.